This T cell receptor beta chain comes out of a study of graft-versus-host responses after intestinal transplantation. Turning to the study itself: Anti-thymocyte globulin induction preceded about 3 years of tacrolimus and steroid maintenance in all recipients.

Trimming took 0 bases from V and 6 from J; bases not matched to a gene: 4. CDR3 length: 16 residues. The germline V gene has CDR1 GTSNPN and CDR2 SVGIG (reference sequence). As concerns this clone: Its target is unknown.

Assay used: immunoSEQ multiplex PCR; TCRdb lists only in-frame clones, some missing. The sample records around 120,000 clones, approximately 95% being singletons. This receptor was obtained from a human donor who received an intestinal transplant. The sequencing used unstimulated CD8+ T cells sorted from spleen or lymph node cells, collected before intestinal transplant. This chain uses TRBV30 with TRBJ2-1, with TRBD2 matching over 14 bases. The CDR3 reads CAWSVLGLAGVNEQFF. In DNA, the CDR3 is TGTGCCTGGAGTGTACTGGGACTAGCGGGAGTCAATGAGCAGTTCTTC.